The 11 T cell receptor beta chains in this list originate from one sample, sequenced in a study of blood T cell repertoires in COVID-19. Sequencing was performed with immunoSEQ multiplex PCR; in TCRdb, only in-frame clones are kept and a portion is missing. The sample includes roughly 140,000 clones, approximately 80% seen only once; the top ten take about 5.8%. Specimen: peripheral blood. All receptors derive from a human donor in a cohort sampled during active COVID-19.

Written as DNA, the CDR3 is TGTGCCAGCAGTCCCGACAGGGGACCCCTCCACTTT. Its protein product is CASSPDRGPLHF. The chain recombines TRBV27 with TRBJ1-6; 8 bases line up with TRBD1. With V trimmed by 5 bases and J by 12 bases, 3 bases remained unmatched. The germline gives CDR1 MNHEY, CDR2 SMNVEV (reference sequence). CDR3 length equals 12 residues.

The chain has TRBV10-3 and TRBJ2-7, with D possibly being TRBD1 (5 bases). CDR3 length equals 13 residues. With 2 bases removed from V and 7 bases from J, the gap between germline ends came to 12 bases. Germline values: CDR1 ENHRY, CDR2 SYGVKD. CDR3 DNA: TGTGCCATCAGTGAGCCACTGGGGCTAGAGCAGTACTTC. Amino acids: CAISEPLGLEQYF.

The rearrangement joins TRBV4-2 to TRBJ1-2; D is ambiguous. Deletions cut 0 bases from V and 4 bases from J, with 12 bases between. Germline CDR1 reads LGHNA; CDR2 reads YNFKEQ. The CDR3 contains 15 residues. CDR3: CASSQDSRDSYGYTF. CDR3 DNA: TGTGCCAGCAGCCAAGATAGTCGAGACTCCTATGGCTACACCTTC.

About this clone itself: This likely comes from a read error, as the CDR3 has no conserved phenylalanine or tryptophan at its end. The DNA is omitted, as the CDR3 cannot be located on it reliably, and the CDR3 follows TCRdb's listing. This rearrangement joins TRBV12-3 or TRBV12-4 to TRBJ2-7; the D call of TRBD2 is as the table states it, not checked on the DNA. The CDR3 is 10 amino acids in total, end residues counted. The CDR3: CASNPVSPQK.

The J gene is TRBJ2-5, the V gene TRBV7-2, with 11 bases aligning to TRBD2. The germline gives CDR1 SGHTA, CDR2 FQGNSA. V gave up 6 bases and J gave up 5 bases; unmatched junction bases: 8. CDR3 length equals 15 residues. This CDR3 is CASRPIAGGRETQYF. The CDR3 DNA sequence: TGTGCCAGCAGACCTATAGCGGGGGGGCGGGAGACCCAGTACTTC.

The chain's CDR3 is CASSLPQNTGELFF. CDR3 bases: TGTGCCAGCAGCTTGCCACAGAACACCGGGGAGCTGTTTTTT. J is TRBJ2-2 and V is TRBV5-4, with D hard to call. The V and J ends lost 1 base and 1 base respectively, with 5 bases between them. This CDR3 has 14 residues. Germline CDR1 reads SGHNT; CDR2 reads YYREEE (reference sequence).

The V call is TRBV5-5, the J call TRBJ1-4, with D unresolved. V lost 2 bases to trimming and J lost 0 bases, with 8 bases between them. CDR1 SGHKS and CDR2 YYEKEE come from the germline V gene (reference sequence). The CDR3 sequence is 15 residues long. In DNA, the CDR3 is TGTGCCAGCAGCTTCTCCGGGGCAACTAATGAAAAACTGTTTTTT. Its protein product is CASSFSGATNEKLFF.

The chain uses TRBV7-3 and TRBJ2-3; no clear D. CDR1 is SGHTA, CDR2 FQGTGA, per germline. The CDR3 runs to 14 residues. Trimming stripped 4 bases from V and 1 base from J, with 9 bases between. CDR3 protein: CASSSGGRTDTQYF. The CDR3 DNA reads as TGTGCCAGCAGCTCGGGTGGTCGCACAGATACGCAGTATTTT. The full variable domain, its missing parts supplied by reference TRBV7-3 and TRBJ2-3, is GAGVSQTPSNKVTEKGKYVELRCDPISGHTALYWYRQSLGQGPEFLIYFQGTGAADDSGLPNDRFFAVRPEGSVSTLKIQRTERGDSAVYLCASSSGGRTDTQYFGPGTRLTVL.

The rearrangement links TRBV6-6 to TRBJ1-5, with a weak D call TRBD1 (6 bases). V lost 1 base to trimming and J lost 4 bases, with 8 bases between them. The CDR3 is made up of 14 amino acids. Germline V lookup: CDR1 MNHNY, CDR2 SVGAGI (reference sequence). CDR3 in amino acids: CASSYFQGNQPQHF. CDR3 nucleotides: TGTGCCAGCAGTTACTTCCAGGGGAATCAGCCCCAGCATTTT.

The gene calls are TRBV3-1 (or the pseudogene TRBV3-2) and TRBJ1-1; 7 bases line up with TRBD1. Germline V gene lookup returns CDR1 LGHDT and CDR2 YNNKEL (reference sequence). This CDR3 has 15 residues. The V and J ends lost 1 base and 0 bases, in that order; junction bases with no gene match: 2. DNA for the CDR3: TGTGCCAGCAGCCAAGGAGGGGGCATGAACACTGAAGCTTTCTTT. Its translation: CASSQGGGMNTEAFF.

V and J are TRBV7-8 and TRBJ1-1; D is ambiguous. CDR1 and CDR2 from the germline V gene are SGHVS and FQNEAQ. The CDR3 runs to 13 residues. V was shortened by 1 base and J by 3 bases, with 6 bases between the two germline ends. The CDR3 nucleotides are TGTGCCAGCAGCTTAGTCGGAGACACTGAAGCTTTCTTT. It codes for CASSLVGDTEAFF.